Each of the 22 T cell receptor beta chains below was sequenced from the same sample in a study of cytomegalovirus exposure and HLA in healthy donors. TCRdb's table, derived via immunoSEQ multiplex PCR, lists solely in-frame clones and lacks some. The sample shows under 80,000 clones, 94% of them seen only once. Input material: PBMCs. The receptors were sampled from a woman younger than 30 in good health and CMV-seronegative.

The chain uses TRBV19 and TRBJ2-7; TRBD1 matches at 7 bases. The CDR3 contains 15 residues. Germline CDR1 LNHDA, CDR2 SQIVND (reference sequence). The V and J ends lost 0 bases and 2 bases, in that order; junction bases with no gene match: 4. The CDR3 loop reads CASSIEQGPTYEQYF. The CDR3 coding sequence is TGTGCCAGTAGTATAGAACAGGGGCCAACCTACGAGCAGTACTTC.

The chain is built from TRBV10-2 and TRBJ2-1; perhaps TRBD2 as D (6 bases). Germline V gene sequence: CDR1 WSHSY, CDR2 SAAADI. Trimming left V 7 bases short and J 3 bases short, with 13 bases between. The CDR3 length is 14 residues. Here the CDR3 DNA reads TGCGCCAGCAAAGGGACTTATTACTACAATGAGCAGTTCTTC. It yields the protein CASKGTYYYNEQFF.

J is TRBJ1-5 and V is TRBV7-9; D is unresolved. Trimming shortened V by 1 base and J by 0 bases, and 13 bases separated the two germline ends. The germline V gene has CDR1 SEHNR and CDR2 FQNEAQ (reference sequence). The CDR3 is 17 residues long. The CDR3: CASSLEGGIYSNQPQHF. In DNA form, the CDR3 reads TGTGCCAGCAGCTTAGAGGGAGGAATCTATAGCAATCAGCCCCAGCATTTT.

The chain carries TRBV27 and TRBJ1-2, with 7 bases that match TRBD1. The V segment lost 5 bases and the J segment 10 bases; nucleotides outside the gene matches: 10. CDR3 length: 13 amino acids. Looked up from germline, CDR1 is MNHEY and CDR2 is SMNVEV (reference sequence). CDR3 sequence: CASSSTGATDYTF. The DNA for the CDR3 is TGTGCCAGCAGTAGTACAGGGGCGACGGACTACACCTTC.

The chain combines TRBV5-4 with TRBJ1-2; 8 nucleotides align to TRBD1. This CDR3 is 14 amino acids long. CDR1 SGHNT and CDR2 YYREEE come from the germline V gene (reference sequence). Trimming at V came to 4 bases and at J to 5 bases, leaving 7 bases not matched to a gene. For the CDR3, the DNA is TGTGCCAGCAGCGACTGGACAGGGCGGTATGGCTACACCTTC. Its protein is CASSDWTGRYGYTF.

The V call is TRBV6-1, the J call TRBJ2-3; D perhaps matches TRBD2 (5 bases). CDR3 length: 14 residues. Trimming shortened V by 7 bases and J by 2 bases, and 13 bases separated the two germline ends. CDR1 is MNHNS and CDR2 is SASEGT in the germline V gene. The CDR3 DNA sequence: TGTGCCAGCACTCTCGGGGAGTACACAGATACGCAGTATTTT. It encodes CASTLGEYTDTQYF.

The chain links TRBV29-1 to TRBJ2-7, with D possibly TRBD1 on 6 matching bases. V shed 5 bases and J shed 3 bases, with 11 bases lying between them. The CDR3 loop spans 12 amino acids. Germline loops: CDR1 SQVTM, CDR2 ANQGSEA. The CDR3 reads CSVSGQYYEQYF. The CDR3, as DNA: TGCAGCGTTAGCGGACAGTACTACGAGCAGTACTTC.

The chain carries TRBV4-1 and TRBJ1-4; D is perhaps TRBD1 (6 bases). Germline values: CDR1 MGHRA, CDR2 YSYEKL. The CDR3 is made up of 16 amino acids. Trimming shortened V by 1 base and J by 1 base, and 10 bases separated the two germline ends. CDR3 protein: CASSQGEGQTNEKLFF. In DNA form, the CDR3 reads TGCGCCAGCAGCCAAGGGGAGGGACAAACTAATGAAAAACTGTTTTTT.

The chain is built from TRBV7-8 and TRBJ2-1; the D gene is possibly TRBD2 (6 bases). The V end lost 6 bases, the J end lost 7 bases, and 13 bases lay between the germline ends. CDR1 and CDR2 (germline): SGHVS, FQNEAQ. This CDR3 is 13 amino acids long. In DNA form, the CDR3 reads TGTGCCAGCAGGAGGCGGGATGGGAATGAGCAGTTCTTC. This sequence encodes CASRRRDGNEQFF.

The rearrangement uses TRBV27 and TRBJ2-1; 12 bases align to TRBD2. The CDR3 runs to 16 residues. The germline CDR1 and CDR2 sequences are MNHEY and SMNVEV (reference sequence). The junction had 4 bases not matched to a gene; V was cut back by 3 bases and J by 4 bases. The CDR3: CASSFLAGGRYNEQFF. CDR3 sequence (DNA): TGTGCCAGCAGTTTTCTAGCGGGAGGGAGGTACAATGAGCAGTTCTTC.

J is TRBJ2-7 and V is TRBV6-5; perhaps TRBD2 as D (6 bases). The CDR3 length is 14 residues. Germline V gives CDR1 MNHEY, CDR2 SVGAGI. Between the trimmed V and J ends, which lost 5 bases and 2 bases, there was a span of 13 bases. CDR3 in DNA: TGTGCCAGCAGTGGTTCAGCGGGTGCCTACGAGCAGTACTTC. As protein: CASSGSAGAYEQYF.

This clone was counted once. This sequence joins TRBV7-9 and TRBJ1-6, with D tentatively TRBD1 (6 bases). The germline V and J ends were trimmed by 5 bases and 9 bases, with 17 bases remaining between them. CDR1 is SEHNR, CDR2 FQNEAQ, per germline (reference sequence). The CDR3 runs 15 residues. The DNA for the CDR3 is TGTGCCAGCAGCAATCCCGGGACATCTTCTTCACCCCTCCACTTT. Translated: CASSNPGTSSSPLHF. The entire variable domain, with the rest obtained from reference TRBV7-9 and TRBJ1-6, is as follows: DTGVSQNPRHKITKRGQNVTFRCDPISEHNRLYWYRQTLGQGPEFLTYFQNEAQLEKSRLLSDRFSAERPKGSFSTLEIQRTEQGDSAMYLCASSNPGTSSSPLHFGNGTRLTVT.

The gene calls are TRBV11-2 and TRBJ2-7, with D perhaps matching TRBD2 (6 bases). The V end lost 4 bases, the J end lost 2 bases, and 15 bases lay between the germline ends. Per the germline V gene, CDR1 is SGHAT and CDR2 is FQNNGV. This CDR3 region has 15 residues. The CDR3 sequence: CASSSGLVPPYEQYF. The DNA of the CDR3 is TGTGCCAGCAGCTCGGGACTGGTACCTCCCTACGAGCAGTACTTC.

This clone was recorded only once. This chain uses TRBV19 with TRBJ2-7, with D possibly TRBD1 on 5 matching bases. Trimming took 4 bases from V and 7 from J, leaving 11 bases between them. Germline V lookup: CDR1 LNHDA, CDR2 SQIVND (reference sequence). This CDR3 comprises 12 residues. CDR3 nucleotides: TGTGCCAGTAGTAGTCAGGGTCGTGAGCAGTACTTC. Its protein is CASSSQGREQYF.

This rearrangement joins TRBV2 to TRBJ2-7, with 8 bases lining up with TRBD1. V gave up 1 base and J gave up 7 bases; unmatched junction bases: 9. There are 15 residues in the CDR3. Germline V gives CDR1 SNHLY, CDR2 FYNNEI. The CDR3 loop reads CASSEVAGGEDEQYF. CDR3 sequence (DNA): TGTGCCAGCAGTGAAGTGGCAGGGGGCGAGGATGAGCAGTACTTC.

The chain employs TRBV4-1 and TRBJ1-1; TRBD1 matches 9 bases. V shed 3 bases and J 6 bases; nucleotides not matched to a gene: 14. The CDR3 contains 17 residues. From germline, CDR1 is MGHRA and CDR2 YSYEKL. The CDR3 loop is CASSHPITGGAGSEAFF. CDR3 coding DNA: TGCGCCAGCAGCCATCCTATAACAGGGGGCGCAGGATCTGAAGCTTTCTTT.

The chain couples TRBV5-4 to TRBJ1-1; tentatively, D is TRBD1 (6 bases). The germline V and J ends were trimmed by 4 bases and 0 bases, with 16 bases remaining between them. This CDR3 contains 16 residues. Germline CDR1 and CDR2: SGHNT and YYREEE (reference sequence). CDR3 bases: TGTGCCAGCAGCCCACAGGGTATGGTGGTGAACACTGAAGCTTTCTTT. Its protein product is CASSPQGMVVNTEAFF.

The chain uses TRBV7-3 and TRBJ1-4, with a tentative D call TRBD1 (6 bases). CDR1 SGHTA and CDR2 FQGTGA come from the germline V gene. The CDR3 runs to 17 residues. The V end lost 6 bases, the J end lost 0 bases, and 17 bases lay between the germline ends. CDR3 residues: CASRTGTLEATNEKLFF. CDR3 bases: TGTGCCAGCAGAACCGGGACACTTGAAGCAACTAATGAAAAACTGTTTTTT.

The CDR3 region is CASFAGGPYEQYF. CDR3 nucleotides: TGTGCCAGCTTCGCCGGGGGGCCCTACGAGCAGTACTTC. This chain uses TRBV2 with TRBJ2-7, with D possibly being TRBD2 (7 bases). The CDR3 runs 13 residues. Germline values: CDR1 SNHLY, CDR2 FYNNEI. Trimming removed 8 bases at V and 2 bases at J, with 13 bases between. Combining the CDR3 with reference TRBV2 and TRBJ2-7 gives the whole variable domain EPEVTQTPSHQVTQMGQEVILRCVPISNHLYFYWYRQILGQKVEFLVSFYNNEISEKSEIFDDQFSVERPDGSNFTLKIRSTKLEDSAMYFCASFAGGPYEQYFGPGTRLTVT.

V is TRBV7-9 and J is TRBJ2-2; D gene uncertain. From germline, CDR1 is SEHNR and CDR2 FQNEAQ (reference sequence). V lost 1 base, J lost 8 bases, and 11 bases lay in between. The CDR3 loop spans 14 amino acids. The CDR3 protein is CASSLGAQWGELFF. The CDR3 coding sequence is TGTGCCAGCAGCTTAGGGGCCCAATGGGGGGAGCTGTTTTTT.

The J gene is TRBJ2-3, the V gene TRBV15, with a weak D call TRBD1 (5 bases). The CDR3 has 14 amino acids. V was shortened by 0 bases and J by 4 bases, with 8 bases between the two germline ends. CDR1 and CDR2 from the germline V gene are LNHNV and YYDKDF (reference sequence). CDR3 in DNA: TGTGCCACCAGCAGAGACAGGGAAGCAGATACGCAGTATTTT. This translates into CATSRDREADTQYF.

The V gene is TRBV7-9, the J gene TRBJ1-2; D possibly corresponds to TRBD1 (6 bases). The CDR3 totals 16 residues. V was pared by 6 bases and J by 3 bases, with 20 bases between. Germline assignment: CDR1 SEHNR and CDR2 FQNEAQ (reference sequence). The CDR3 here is CASSPPSGRGDYGYTF. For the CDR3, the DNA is TGTGCCAGCAGTCCCCCGAGCGGCAGGGGAGACTATGGCTACACCTTC.